This is a list of T cell receptor beta chains from one sample in a study of control samples from healthy donors and cancer patients. Here immunoSEQ multiplex PCR was the method, and the copy in TCRdb shows in-frame clones only, minus some. The table shows 210,000 or so clones, with roughly nine tenths occurring only once. Sequenced: blood. These receptors were collected from a young man in good health. Both conserved end residues are part of each CDR3. A D gene is named only where the DNA matches it firmly. A clone size is listed for some rows: how often the clone was seen (once, few, many), or a class if it is expanded.

j_gene,d_gene,abundance,v_gene,CDR3nt,CDR3aa
TRBJ1-5,.,.,TRBV27,TGTGCCAGCAGCCAGGCGGAAACTCAGCCCCAGCATTTT,CASSQAETQPQHF
TRBJ1-6,TRBD1,once,TRBV5-1,TGCGCCAGCAGCTTGACAGGGGGCTATAATTCACCCCTCCACTTT,CASSLTGGYNSPLHF
TRBJ1-1,.,.,TRBV4-2,TGTGCCAGCAGCCAAGATCTAGGCACGAACACTGAAGCTTTCTTT,CASSQDLGTNTEAFF
TRBJ1-4,TRBD1,.,TRBV7-9,TGTGCCAGCAGCTTAGCCTCGGGACAGTCACCAAATGAAAAACTGTTTTTT,CASSLASGQSPNEKLFF
TRBJ1-3,.,.,TRBV3-1/TRBV3-2,TGTGCCAGCAGCCAAGGGGTCGGTGGAAACACCATATATTTT,CASSQGVGGNTIYF
TRBJ1-3,.,.,TRBV11-2,TGTGCCAGCAGCTCAGGTTTTGGCAACACCATATATTTT,CASSSGFGNTIYF
TRBJ1-2,TRBD1,few,TRBV27,TGTGCCAGCAGAGTCGGGACAGGGGGCTATGGCTACACCTTC,CASRVGTGGYGYTF
TRBJ1-5,.,.,TRBV5-1,TGCGCCAGCAGCTTGAGGGGGGGCGACAATCAGCCCCAGCATTTT,CASSLRGGDNQPQHF
TRBJ2-5,.,.,TRBV19,TGTGCCAGTAGTCCAAATAGGAAGACCCAGTACTTC,CASSPNRKTQYF
TRBJ2-2,.,once,TRBV7-2,TGTGCCAGCAGCTTAGTGGGACCACCTACCGGGGAGCTGTTTTTT,CASSLVGPPTGELFF
TRBJ2-2,.,.,TRBV27,TGTGCCAGCAGTTTAAATGACCGTGACATCGCCTCACTGTTTTTT,CASSLNDRDIASLFF
TRBJ1-5,.,.,TRBV27,TGTGCCAGCAGCAAACAGGGATCTCAGCCCCAGCATTTT,CASSKQGSQPQHF
TRBJ2-3,.,.,TRBV2,TGTGCCAGCAAGGGCCAGGAATTAAGCACAGATACGCAGTATTTT,CASKGQELSTDTQYF
TRBJ2-1,.,once,TRBV7-9,TGTGCCAGCAGCTTAGCAGGGGACCACACGCAGTTCTTC,CASSLAGDHTQFF
TRBJ1-1,TRBD1,.,TRBV19,TGTGCCAGTAGTAAGGGGGACAGTTGGCGGAACACTGAAGCTTTCTTT,CASSKGDSWRNTEAFF
TRBJ2-7,.,.,TRBV11-1,TGTGCCAGCAGCTCGAGTGGCAGGGGGGACGAGCAGTACTTC,CASSSSGRGDEQYF
TRBJ1-4,.,.,TRBV7-9,TGTGCCAGCACAGACGGGAATGAAAAACTGTTTTTT,CASTDGNEKLFF
TRBJ2-7,.,.,TRBV6-5,TGTGCCAGCAGTTACTCGAAACCGGGACCTTACGAGCAGTACTTC,CASSYSKPGPYEQYF
TRBJ1-4,.,.,TRBV5-1,TGCGCCAGCAGCTTGGGCATTGCAGCTAATGAAAAACTGTTTTTT,CASSLGIAANEKLFF
TRBJ2-7,.,.,TRBV4-2,TGTGCCAGCAGCTCGCTCTTGGGTGCACTGGTTAACGAGCAGTACTTC,CASSSLLGALVNEQYF
TRBJ1-2,.,.,TRBV7-3,TGTGCCAGCTCGTCGGGGAGCGGACCAGGGAAGGATGGCTACACCTTC,CASSSGSGPGKDGYTF
TRBJ2-1,TRBD1,.,TRBV4-2,TGTGCCAGCAGCGGGACAGGGTCATACAATGAGCAGTTCTTC,CASSGTGSYNEQFF
TRBJ1-1,.,.,TRBV30,TGTGCCTGGAGCCTCTATAGGAACACTGAAGCTTTCTTT,CAWSLYRNTEAFF
TRBJ1-1,.,once,TRBV6-6,TGTGCCAGCAGTTTACAGGGAGTCGGTGAAGCTTTCTTT,CASSLQGVGEAFF
TRBJ2-7,TRBD1,.,TRBV9,TGTGCCAGCAGCTTGGGACAGGACCCCTACGAGCAGTACTTC,CASSLGQDPYEQYF
TRBJ2-3,TRBD2,.,TRBV9,TGTGCCAGCAGCCTCACTCACAGAGCGGGGGGGTCTACTAGCACAGATACGCAGTATTTT,CASSLTHRAGGSTSTDTQYF
TRBJ2-3,.,.,TRBV7-2,TGTGCCAGCAGCCTCCGGACTAGGGGGAATGCAGATACGCAGTATTTT,CASSLRTRGNADTQYF
TRBJ1-3,.,.,TRBV9,TGTGCCAGCAGCGCCCGTACAGGGTCGGGAAACACCATATATTTT,CASSARTGSGNTIYF
TRBJ2-7,TRBD1,.,TRBV2,TGTGCCAGCAGTGATGGGACAGGGAGTTCAGACGAGCAGTACTTC,CASSDGTGSSDEQYF
TRBJ2-2,TRBD1,.,TRBV7-9,TGTGCCAGCAGTCACCCCGGGACAGGCACCGGGGAGCTGTTTTTT,CASSHPGTGTGELFF
TRBJ1-2,.,.,TRBV18,TGTGCCAGCTCCCCCTCTCACCAGGAGAACTATGGCTACACCTTC,CASSPSHQENYGYTF
TRBJ2-1,.,.,TRBV11-2,TGTGCCAGCAGCGCCTCGACTAGTCCCTACAATGAGCAGTTCTTC,CASSASTSPYNEQFF
TRBJ2-7,.,.,TRBV27,TGTGCCAGCAGTTTAAAGGGGGGGCGCGGCTACGAGCAGTACTTC,CASSLKGGRGYEQYF
TRBJ2-7,TRBD1,.,TRBV9,TGTGCCAGCAGCGTAGCGGGACAGGGGGCCAACGAGCAGTACTTC,CASSVAGQGANEQYF
TRBJ2-4,.,.,TRBV11-2,TGTGCCAGCAGCTTAGGGCTAGAGGGCAAAAACATTCAGTACTTC,CASSLGLEGKNIQYF
TRBJ1-4,TRBD1,.,TRBV9,TGTGCCAGCAGCGTAGGGACAGGCACAACTAATGAAAAACTGTTTTTT,CASSVGTGTTNEKLFF
TRBJ1-3,.,once,TRBV13,TGTGCCAGCAGCTTGCGGACGGGGGTGGCGCACACCATATATTTT,CASSLRTGVAHTIYF
TRBJ1-6,.,.,TRBV7-9,TGTGCCAGCAGCCCAACGGCGGGCAGGGTGGCTTCACCCCTCCACTTT,CASSPTAGRVASPLHF
TRBJ1-5,TRBD1,.,TRBV6-4,TGTGCCAGCAGTGGCTCGAATTATGGGACAGGGGGCTATCGGCAGCCCCAGCATTTT,CASSGSNYGTGGYRQPQHF
TRBJ2-6,.,.,TRBV11-2,TGTGCCAGCAGCTCCTCCGGCCGCGAGGGGGCCAACGTCCTGACTTTC,CASSSSGREGANVLTF
TRBJ2-7,.,.,TRBV3-1/TRBV3-2,TGTGCCAGCAGCCCGTCTTATGCGGAGGGTGGCAGCGAGCAGTACTTC,CASSPSYAEGGSEQYF